Listed below are T cell receptor beta chains from one sample, sequenced in a study of blood T cells in healthy people across ages. TCRdb re-analysed the 5' RACE reads in MiXCR, keeping a single row per CDR3 protein. The repertoire holds about 680,000 distinct CDR3 sequences, with around half as singletons. Specimen: blood. These receptor sequences come from a woman aged 55-69 years in good health. The CDR3 runs from the conserved cysteine through the conserved F or W. D genes are given only for firm matches. Clone size, where shown, is once, few, many, or a class for clones that have expanded.

V	J	size	D	CDR3	DNA
TRBV4-3	TRBJ2-1	few	NA	CASSQGGTDRDNEQFF	TGCGCCAGCAGCCAAGGTGGAACAGACCGGGACAATGAGCAGTTCTTC
TRBV5-1	TRBJ1-1	once	NA	CASSLGSGTMNTEAFF	TGCGCCAGCAGCTTGGGTTCGGGGACCATGAACACTGAAGCTTTCTTT
TRBV20-1	TRBJ1-4	few	NA	CSARDFGTDNEKLFF	TGCAGTGCTAGAGATTTCGGGACGGATAATGAAAAACTGTTTTTT
TRBV6-2/TRBV6-3	TRBJ1-1	NA	TRBD1	CASSRQGSLTEAFF	TGTGCCAGCAGCCGACAGGGAAGCCTTACTGAAGCTTTCTTT
TRBV29-1	TRBJ2-7	NA	NA	CSAGEGESYEQYF	TGCAGCGCTGGGGAGGGGGAATCCTACGAGCAGTACTTC
TRBV6-5	TRBJ2-1	once	NA	CASSYSAGDEQFF	TGTGCCAGCAGTTACTCTGCCGGCGATGAGCAGTTCTTC
TRBV6-2/TRBV6-3	TRBJ2-7	few	NA	CASSNQRNYEQYF	TGTGCCAGCAGTAATCAGCGGAACTACGAGCAGTACTTC
TRBV3-1	TRBJ1-2	NA	NA	CASSQVGNTNYGYTF	TGTGCCAGCAGCCAAGTTGGGAACACTAACTATGGCTACACCTTC
TRBV7-2	TRBJ1-1	few	NA	CASSLRGQPNTEAFF	TGTGCCAGCAGCTTAAGGGGTCAGCCGAACACTGAAGCTTTCTTT
TRBV2	TRBJ2-1	few	NA	CASTRLLNEQFF	TGTGCCAGCACCCGACTACTCAATGAGCAGTTCTTC
TRBV4-3	TRBJ2-3	few	TRBD2	CASSQNHLAGNTDTQYF	TGCGCCAGCAGCCAAAACCATCTAGCGGGAAACACAGATACGCAGTATTTT
TRBV7-2	TRBJ2-3	NA	TRBD2	CASSSSGTPTDTQYF	TGTGCCAGCAGCTCTAGCGGGACACCCACAGATACGCAGTATTTT
TRBV9	TRBJ1-6	NA	TRBD1	CASSTRTGRNSPLHF	TGTGCCAGCAGCACTCGGACAGGCCGGAATTCACCCCTCCACTTT
TRBV28	TRBJ2-3	few	TRBD2	CASSLGIASGRINTDTQYF	TGTGCCAGCAGTTTAGGTATAGCTAGCGGGAGGATTAACACAGATACGCAGTATTTT
TRBV29-1	TRBJ2-1	NA	NA	CSVAEEYNEQFF	TGCAGCGTGGCGGAGGAATACAATGAGCAGTTCTTC
TRBV25-1	TRBJ2-7	NA	NA	CASGGSSYEQYF	TGTGCCAGCGGGGGCAGTTCCTACGAGCAGTACTTC
TRBV3-1	TRBJ1-2	NA	NA	CASSQDWSRDYGYTF	TGTGCCAGCAGCCAAGATTGGAGCAGAGACTATGGCTACACCTTC
TRBV5-6	TRBJ2-2	NA	TRBD2	CASSSGLAGGNTGELFF	TGTGCCAGCAGCTCAGGACTAGCGGGAGGTAACACCGGGGAGCTGTTTTTT
TRBV4-3	TRBJ2-4	once	NA	CTSSQDVAKNIQYF	TGCACCAGCAGCCAAGACGTAGCCAAAAACATTCAGTACTTC
TRBV12-3/TRBV12-4	TRBJ1-2	few	TRBD1	CASSLVGTGYGYTF	TGTGCCAGCAGTTTAGTTGGGACAGGGTATGGCTACACCTTC
TRBV29-1	TRBJ2-1	few	NA	CSVPRALFLYNEQFF	TGCAGCGTACCGAGGGCCCTATTCCTTTACAATGAGCAGTTCTTC
TRBV20-1	TRBJ2-5	NA	NA	CSASRGEYQETQYF	TGCAGTGCTAGCAGGGGGGAGTACCAAGAGACCCAGTACTTC
TRBV6-5	TRBJ2-5	NA	NA	CASSYSSKRGRPGHRSRETQYF	TGTGCCAGCAGTTACTCGAGTAAGCGAGGACGCCCGGGACACAGGAGTAGGGAGACCCAGTACTTC
TRBV18	TRBJ1-2	many	NA	CASSPAAGLDGYTF	TGTGCCAGCTCACCAGCGGCGGGTTTGGACGGCTACACCTTC
TRBV12-3/TRBV12-4	TRBJ2-7	NA	NA	CASSVGLGYEQYF	TGTGCCAGCAGTGTTGGCCTGGGCTACGAGCAGTACTTC
TRBV29-1	TRBJ2-2	NA	NA	CSVRPGGTGELFF	TGCAGCGTCCGACCAGGTGGCACCGGGGAGCTGTTTTTT
TRBV6-2/TRBV6-3	TRBJ2-7	NA	NA	CASSPGVDSTTYEQYF	TGTGCCAGCTCACCGGGGGTGGACTCCACCACCTACGAGCAGTACTTC
TRBV5-6	TRBJ1-2	NA	NA	CASSFERTDYGYTF	TGTGCCAGCAGCTTCGAGAGGACGGACTATGGCTACACCTTC
TRBV5-1	TRBJ1-1	NA	TRBD1	CVSSQGALNTEAFF	TGCGTCAGCAGTCAGGGGGCTCTGAACACTGAAGCTTTCTTT
TRBV7-9	TRBJ2-3	NA	NA	CASSVEAASTDTQYF	TGTGCCAGCAGCGTGGAAGCGGCTAGCACAGATACGCAGTATTTT
TRBV24-1	TRBJ2-5	few	NA	CATSAPAAGAAGHPQKQYF	TGTGCCACCAGTGCCCCCGCAGCAGGGGCCGCTGGGCACCCTCAAAAGCAGTACTTC
TRBV20-1	TRBJ2-7	NA	TRBD2	CSAEASGISYEQYF	TGCAGTGCTGAGGCTAGCGGGATCTCCTACGAGCAGTACTTC
TRBV10-3	TRBJ2-5	few	NA	CAISDKPPGETQYF	TGTGCCATCAGCGATAAACCCCCGGGAGAGACCCAGTACTTC
TRBV5-1	TRBJ1-2	NA	TRBD1	CASSSTGTVYGYTF	TGCGCCAGCAGCTCCACCGGGACAGTCTATGGCTACACCTTC
TRBV5-1	TRBJ2-7	few	TRBD1	CASSLGGTGTDYEQYF	TGCGCCAGCAGCTTGGGGGGGACAGGGACGGACTACGAGCAGTACTTC
TRBV29-1	TRBJ1-2	NA	TRBD1	CSVEGGQRDHGYTF	TGCAGCGTTGAAGGGGGACAGAGGGACCATGGCTACACCTTC
TRBV7-2	TRBJ2-7	many	TRBD2	CASSLVSGATYEQYF	TGTGCCAGCAGCTTAGTAAGCGGGGCCACGTACGAGCAGTACTTC
TRBV29-1	TRBJ2-3	few	NA	CSVGDTDTQYF	TGCAGCGTTGGGGACACAGATACGCAGTATTTT
TRBV5-1	TRBJ2-1	few	NA	CASSLAGDLNEQFF	TGCGCCAGCAGCTTGGCCGGGGACCTCAATGAGCAGTTCTTC
TRBV4-3	TRBJ2-1	NA	NA	CASSQARYNEQFF	TGCGCCAGCAGCCAAGCTCGGTACAATGAGCAGTTCTTC
TRBV18	TRBJ1-2	many	TRBD1	CASSLSGTGAYGYTF	TGTGCCAGCTCACTGTCCGGGACAGGGGCCTATGGCTACACCTTC
TRBV7-8	TRBJ2-7	few	NA	CASSSRTIGPYEQYF	TGTGCCAGCAGCTCAAGGACCATAGGTCCCTACGAGCAGTACTTC
TRBV20-1	TRBJ2-1	few	TRBD2	CSAHGLAAVNEQFF	TGCAGTGCCCACGGACTAGCGGCCGTCAATGAGCAGTTCTTC
TRBV4-3	TRBJ2-7	NA	NA	CASSQEAGRNYEQYF	TGCGCCAGCAGCCAAGAGGCGGGGAGGAATTACGAGCAGTACTTC
TRBV3-1	TRBJ1-4	few	NA	CASSLRPRNEKLFF	TGTGCCAGCAGCCTAAGGCCCCGTAATGAAAAACTGTTTTTT
TRBV20-1	TRBJ2-1	few	TRBD2	CSATGLLYNEQFF	TGCAGTGCAACGGGACTATTGTACAATGAGCAGTTCTTC
TRBV6-6	TRBJ1-6	once	NA	CASSPRRSGYEALHF	TGTGCCAGCAGTCCCCGCCGGTCAGGATATGAAGCCCTCCACTTT
TRBV7-2	TRBJ2-5	few	NA	CASRPTKLGTQYF	TGTGCCAGCAGGCCGACGAAGCTTGGGACCCAGTACTTC
TRBV3-1	TRBJ2-4	NA	NA	CASSSKVGGAENIQYF	TGTGCCAGCAGCTCCAAAGTAGGGGGGGCAGAGAACATTCAGTACTTC
TRBV20-1	TRBJ2-3	NA	NA	CSAATPLWLDTQYF	TGCAGTGCTGCGACGCCCCTATGGCTAGATACGCAGTATTTT
TRBV7-9	TRBJ2-7	NA	TRBD2	CASSFGDGLEWWDEQYF	TGTGCCAGCAGCTTTGGAGACGGACTAGAATGGTGGGACGAGCAGTACTTC
TRBV7-2	TRBJ2-7	NA	NA	CANSLRRSLYEQYF	TGTGCCAACAGCTTAAGACGGTCCCTGTACGAGCAGTACTTC
TRBV28	TRBJ2-7	NA	TRBD2	CASSKLAGGRPVQYF	TGTGCCAGCAGCAAACTAGCGGGAGGGCGCCCAGTGCAGTACTTC
TRBV4-3	TRBJ1-2	few	TRBD1	CASSQDRQGEYGYTF	TGCGCCAGCAGCCAAGATCGTCAGGGGGAGTATGGCTACACCTTC
TRBV6-2/TRBV6-3	TRBJ2-1	NA	TRBD2	CASSYGGSLYEQFF	TGTGCCAGCAGTTACGGCGGGAGCCTCTATGAGCAGTTCTTC
TRBV20-1	TRBJ1-2	NA	NA	CSARDGQRPQYGYTF	TGCAGTGCTAGAGATGGCCAGAGACCGCAATATGGCTACACCTTC
TRBV12-3/TRBV12-4	TRBJ2-5	once	NA	CASSLEALATQYF	TGTGCCAGCAGTTTAGAAGCTTTGGCGACCCAGTACTTC
TRBV6-2/TRBV6-3	TRBJ1-2	few	NA	CASSYTGTWNLGNYGYTF	TGTGCCAGCAGTTATACCGGGACATGGAACCTCGGAAACTATGGCTACACCTTC
TRBV20-1	TRBJ2-7	NA	TRBD1	CSAGTGASYNEQYF	TGCAGTGCTGGTACAGGGGCATCCTACAATGAGCAGTACTTC
TRBV29-1	TRBJ1-1	few	NA	CSASMAYTEAFF	TGCAGCGCCTCAATGGCCTACACTGAAGCTTTCTTT